This TCR beta chain was found in a study of blood T cells in healthy people across ages. This clonotype was observed a handful of times. This CDR3 region has 15 residues. J lost 11 bases, V lost 4 bases, and 17 bases had no gene match. The V gene's germline CDR1 is SGHRS and CDR2 YFSETQ. Using a J-beta primer mix together with a sample-barcoded 5' primer, a second PCR was run for roughly 6 to 11 cycles. TCRdb processed the 5' RACE reads anew with MiXCR; each CDR3 protein has one entry. The sample records approximately 2,000,000 distinct CDR3 sequences, approximately 39% being singletons. This chain joins TRBV5-1 and TRBJ2-5; 7 nucleotides line up with TRBD2. This sequence was found in a human donor in good health. Sequencing was carried out using blood. CDR3 nucleotide sequence: TGCGCCAGCAGCCAGGACGGGGGGTACCACAATGAGCAGTACTTC. Protein: CASSQDGGYHNEQYF.